The clone carrying this T cell receptor (beta chain) was seen more than once but under ten times. Its antigen is still unknown. The source of the sample is a study of cytotoxic CD8 clonotypes in ibrutinib-treated CLL. Across the study: Across the patients, some eleven were relapsed/refractory, roughly 16 treatment-naive and approximately 18 IGHV unmutated. Overall study findings and caveats: Against age-matched healthy donors, baseline clonality ran higher and tracked circulating CD8+ T-cell counts. Rare overall, public clonotypes shrank or held steady under therapy.

Clones were sequenced by immunoSEQ multiplex PCR, and TCRdb holds only the in-frame ones, with some missing. This table has over 150,000 clones, 55% to 85% appearing once. This CDR3 is built from 15 residues. Per germline, CDR1 SGHTA and CDR2 FQGNSA. Trimming took off 1 base at V and 5 bases at J, with 11 bases between the two ends. Sequences were derived from PBMCs, sampled after 24 months of ibrutinib treatment. The chain links TRBV7-2 to TRBJ1-4; D is perhaps TRBD1 (6 bases). The sequence was obtained from a human donor with chronic lymphocytic leukemia. The CDR3 nucleotides read TGTGCCAGCAGCTTAGGGAGAAGGGGGAATGAAAAACTGTTTTTT. Protein sequence: CASSLGRRGNEKLFF.